A selection of T cell receptor beta chains follows, all from one sample in a study of blood T cell repertoires in COVID-19. Sequenced by immunoSEQ multiplex PCR; TCRdb stores in-frame clones only, minus some. The profile shows some 50,000 clones, over 70% of them singletons. The specimen sequenced was peripheral blood. The receptors stem from a human donor in a cohort sampled during active COVID-19. The CDR3 runs from the conserved cysteine through the conserved F or W. A D gene is named only where the DNA matches it firmly. A clone size is listed for some rows: how often the clone was seen (once, few, many), or a class if it is expanded.

V gene: TRBV7-2
clone size: large
J gene: TRBJ2-7
D gene: TRBD2
CDR3 DNA: TGTGCCAGCAGCTCGGGACTAGCAACCCACGAGCAGTACTTC
CDR3 protein: CASSSGLATHEQYF

V gene: TRBV4-1
clone size: NA
J gene: TRBJ2-3
D gene: TRBD2
CDR3 DNA: TGCGCCAGCAGCCAAGATGGGCGGGAGTGGAGCACAGATACGCAGTATTTT
CDR3 protein: CASSQDGREWSTDTQYF

V gene: TRBV6-5
clone size: NA
J gene: TRBJ1-4
D gene: TRBD1
CDR3 DNA: TGTGCCAGCAGTTACTCGTGGGGACAGAATGAAAAACTGTTTTTT
CDR3 protein: CASSYSWGQNEKLFF

V gene: TRBV7-9
clone size: once
J gene: TRBJ2-3
D gene: NA
CDR3 DNA: TGTGCCAGCAGCTTAGGCGGGGTCCCTAGCACAGATACGCAGTATTTT
CDR3 protein: CASSLGGVPSTDTQYF

V gene: TRBV6-2/TRBV6-3
clone size: NA
J gene: TRBJ1-6
D gene: NA
CDR3 DNA: TGTGCCAGCAGTTACTCGAGCAGGGGAAGAATTAATTCACCCCTCCACTTT
CDR3 protein: CASSYSSRGRINSPLHF

V gene: TRBV11-2
clone size: NA
J gene: TRBJ2-1
D gene: TRBD2
CDR3 DNA: TGTGCCAGCATGCATTTAGGCGGGAGGTCGCGGGGCGAGCAGTTCTTC
CDR3 protein: CASMHLGGRSRGEQFF

V gene: TRBV18
clone size: NA
J gene: TRBJ2-3
D gene: NA
CDR3 DNA: TGTGCCAGCTCACCAACAGCCACAGATACGCAGTATTTT
CDR3 protein: CASSPTATDTQYF

V gene: TRBV19
clone size: NA
J gene: TRBJ2-3
D gene: TRBD1
CDR3 DNA: TGTGCCAGTAGGGACAGGGGCACAGATACGCAGTATTTT
CDR3 protein: CASRDRGTDTQYF

V gene: TRBV28
clone size: NA
J gene: TRBJ2-5
D gene: NA
CDR3 DNA: TGTGCCAGCAGACAGGGCCTTGGCGGCCAGTACTTC
CDR3 protein: CASRQGLGGQYF

V gene: TRBV24-1
clone size: NA
J gene: TRBJ2-2
D gene: TRBD2
CDR3 DNA: TGTGCCACCAGCCGCGGGGGACCCGGGGAGCTGTTTTTT
CDR3 protein: CATSRGGPGELFF

V gene: TRBV18
clone size: NA
J gene: TRBJ2-1
D gene: TRBD1
CDR3 DNA: TGTGCCAGCTCACCAGGTATCGCAGGGGGCATAAATGAGCAGTTCTTC
CDR3 protein: CASSPGIAGGINEQFF

V gene: TRBV28
clone size: once
J gene: TRBJ2-5
D gene: TRBD2
CDR3 DNA: TGTGCCAGCAGTTCCCACACTAGCGCCCAAGAGACCCAGTACTTC
CDR3 protein: CASSSHTSAQETQYF

V gene: TRBV4-1
clone size: NA
J gene: TRBJ2-2
D gene: TRBD2
CDR3 DNA: TGCGCCAGCAGCCAACGACTAGCGCTCGACCGAGGGGGCGGGGAGCTGTTTTTT
CDR3 protein: CASSQRLALDRGGGELFF

V gene: TRBV2
clone size: NA
J gene: TRBJ2-7
D gene: NA
CDR3 DNA: TGTGCCAGCAGCAGGGGATGGGACTCCTACGAGCAGTACTTC
CDR3 protein: CASSRGWDSYEQYF

V gene: TRBV18
clone size: NA
J gene: TRBJ1-2
D gene: TRBD1
CDR3 DNA: TGTGCCAGCTCAGACAGGACAGGGGGCGGTTATGGCTACACCTTC
CDR3 protein: CASSDRTGGGYGYTF

V gene: TRBV24-1
clone size: NA
J gene: TRBJ2-7
D gene: NA
CDR3 DNA: TGTGCCACCAGTGATTCGGGTGTTCGAGGGAGTCTGTACGAGCAGTACTTC
CDR3 protein: CATSDSGVRGSLYEQYF

V gene: TRBV21-1
clone size: NA
J gene: TRBJ2-2
D gene: NA
CDR3 DNA: TGTGCCAGCAGCAAGACGGGACTAGCGGGACCCGGGGAGCTGTTTTTT
CDR3 protein: CASSKTGLAGPGELFF

V gene: TRBV6-1
clone size: NA
J gene: TRBJ2-1
D gene: TRBD1
CDR3 DNA: TGTGCCAGCAGTGAAGCCCCCGGGACAGGGGCTAGGAATGAGCAGTTCTTC
CDR3 protein: CASSEAPGTGARNEQFF

V gene: TRBV27
clone size: NA
J gene: TRBJ2-2
D gene: TRBD2
CDR3 DNA: TGTGCCAGCAGTTTGTTTGCGGGAGGGACCGGGGAGCTGTTTTTT
CDR3 protein: CASSLFAGGTGELFF

V gene: TRBV23-1
clone size: NA
J gene: TRBJ2-7
D gene: NA
CDR3 DNA: TGCGCCAGCAGTCGCGTTCGGGACACCCCACCAGAGCAGTACTTC
CDR3 protein: CASSRVRDTPPEQYF

V gene: TRBV28
clone size: NA
J gene: TRBJ1-2
D gene: NA
CDR3 DNA: TGTGCCAGCAGTTTATCAGGCGTGGGTGGCTACACCTTC
CDR3 protein: CASSLSGVGGYTF

V gene: TRBV9
clone size: NA
J gene: TRBJ2-1
D gene: NA
CDR3 DNA: TGTGCCAGCAGCGTAGCCAGGGGTGAGCAGTTCTTC
CDR3 protein: CASSVARGEQFF

V gene: TRBV9
clone size: NA
J gene: TRBJ2-3
D gene: TRBD2
CDR3 DNA: TGTGCCAGCAGCGGAACCAATAGAAGACTAGCGGGGAGATGGGGCACAGATACGCAGTATTTT
CDR3 protein: CASSGTNRRLAGRWGTDTQYF

V gene: TRBV27
clone size: NA
J gene: TRBJ2-3
D gene: NA
CDR3 DNA: TGTGCCAGCAGTCCGGCGGGGCCAGTCGCAGATACGCAGTATTTT
CDR3 protein: CASSPAGPVADTQYF

V gene: TRBV10-3
clone size: NA
J gene: TRBJ2-5
D gene: NA
CDR3 DNA: TGTGCCATCAGTGAGTCTGGTGGGAGCGGGCAAGAGACCCAGTACTTC
CDR3 protein: CAISESGGSGQETQYF

V gene: TRBV12-3/TRBV12-4
clone size: NA
J gene: TRBJ2-3
D gene: NA
CDR3 DNA: TGTGCCAGCATTAGGACTACTGGAGATACGCAGTATTTT
CDR3 protein: CASIRTTGDTQYF

V gene: TRBV2
clone size: NA
J gene: TRBJ1-5
D gene: NA
CDR3 DNA: TGTGCCAGCAGTGGAGGAAGCAATCAGCCCCAGCATTTT
CDR3 protein: CASSGGSNQPQHF

V gene: TRBV4-1
clone size: NA
J gene: TRBJ2-1
D gene: NA
CDR3 DNA: TGCGCCAGCAGCCAAGGCCAGGTCGCCTACAATGAGCAGTTCTTC
CDR3 protein: CASSQGQVAYNEQFF

V gene: TRBV19
clone size: few
J gene: TRBJ1-6
D gene: TRBD1
CDR3 DNA: TGTGCCAGTAGTCCGGCCGCACAGGGGAGTTCACCCCTCCACTTT
CDR3 protein: CASSPAAQGSSPLHF

V gene: TRBV28
clone size: NA
J gene: TRBJ1-5
D gene: NA
CDR3 DNA: TGTGCCAGCTCCGAGCCCCAGCATTTT
CDR3 protein: CASSEPQHF

V gene: TRBV7-9
clone size: NA
J gene: TRBJ1-1
D gene: TRBD1
CDR3 DNA: TGTGCCAGCAGCTTCTTAGTGGACAGGGAAGCTTTCTTT
CDR3 protein: CASSFLVDREAFF

V gene: TRBV12-2
clone size: NA
J gene: TRBJ2-7
D gene: NA
CDR3 DNA: TGTGCAAGTCGCTTAGCAGGTATGGTTCGGCTAGCGCTTTACGAGCAGTACTTC
CDR3 protein: CASRLAGMVRLALYEQYF